The 9 T cell receptor beta chains presented below share a single source sample, sequenced in a study of chemoradiotherapy in HPV16-positive cancers. Only in-frame clones appear in the TCRdb table, and some are missing; sequencing was by immunoSEQ multiplex PCR. Of 30,000 or so clones in the sample, approximately 88% were seen once. The sequencing used blood, collected from a patient who underwent chemoradiotherapy. Source of these receptors: a human donor with HPV-associated anogenital cancer.

V is TRBV7-2 and J is TRBJ2-2; a weak D match, TRBD1 (6 bases). Germline loops: CDR1 SGHTA, CDR2 FQGNSA. CDR3 length: 16 residues. V was cut by 4 bases and J by 7 bases, with 19 bases left in between. The CDR3 DNA sequence: TGTGCCAGCAGCTCCCGATGGGACATTGGTGACGGGGAGCTGTTTTTT. Protein product: CASSSRWDIGDGELFF. Full variable domain (missing parts from reference TRBV7-2 and TRBJ2-2): GAGVSQSPSNKVTEKGKDVELRCDPISGHTALYWYRQSLGQGLEFLIYFQGNSAPDKSGLPSDRFSAERTGGSVSTLTIQRTQQEDSAVYLCASSSRWDIGDGELFFGEGSRLTVL.

The chain employs TRBV28 and TRBJ1-5; 7 nucleotides agree with TRBD1. Trimming cost V 2 bases and J 5 bases; bases outside gene matches: 3. CDR1 is MDHEN, CDR2 SYDVKM, per germline. There are 14 residues in the CDR3. The CDR3 reads CASSLQGGHQPQHF. The CDR3 region has the DNA TGTGCCAGCAGTTTACAGGGGGGCCATCAGCCCCAGCATTTT.

This clone appeared a few times. This chain links TRBV29-1 with TRBJ1-1, with D perhaps matching TRBD1 (6 bases). Trimming pared 6 bases from V and 1 base from J, leaving 12 bases between. The CDR3 length is 13 residues. CDR1 SQVTM and CDR2 ANQGSEA come from the germline V gene. The DNA of the CDR3 is TGCAGCGTGATCGGACAGACGAACACTGAAGCTTTCTTT. It yields the protein CSVIGQTNTEAFF. Looking up the rest from reference TRBV29-1 and TRBJ1-1 gives the full variable domain: SAVISQKPSRDICQRGTSLTIQCQVDSQVTMMFWYRQQPGQSLTLIATANQGSEATYESGFVIDKFPISRPNLTFSTLTVSNMSPEDSSIYLCSVIGQTNTEAFFGQGTRLTVV.

This rearrangement joins TRBV18 to TRBJ1-4; maybe TRBD1 (5 bases). This CDR3 comprises 13 residues. The germline V gene encodes CDR1 KGHSH and CDR2 LQKENI. Trimming took 3 bases from V and 7 from J, leaving 9 bases between them. Written as DNA, the CDR3 is TGTGCCAGCTCACCCCGCGGGGGTGAAAAACTGTTTTTT. Protein product: CASSPRGGEKLFF.

The rearrangement uses TRBV5-1 and TRBJ2-7; D is possibly TRBD1 (5 bases). Germline V gene sequence: CDR1 SGHRS, CDR2 YFSETQ. The CDR3 contains 15 residues. Deletions cut 4 bases from V and 5 bases from J, with 19 bases between. In DNA, the CDR3 is TGCGCCAGCAGCACAAACCGCGGATTACAGGACGAGCAGTACTTC. Translating gives CASSTNRGLQDEQYF.

This chain links TRBV6-5 with TRBJ1-2; D is undetermined. V was pared by 6 bases and J by 1 base, with 9 bases between. Germline assignment: CDR1 MNHEY and CDR2 SVGAGI. The CDR3 is 13 amino acids. This CDR3 reads CASSTLINYGYTF. DNA of the CDR3: TGTGCCAGCAGCACACTGATTAACTATGGCTACACCTTC.

To note about this clone: Mismatch with germline at one junction end may stem from a read error. The chain uses TRBV28 and TRBJ1-1; a weak D match, TRBD1 (6 bases). Looked up from germline, CDR1 is MDHEN and CDR2 is SYDVKM. The CDR3 contains 16 residues. This chain's CDR3 is CASRGWVGGKNTETFF. The CDR3 DNA sequence: TGTGCCAGCAGGGGGTGGGTAGGGGGAAAGAACACTGAAACTTTCTTT.

DNA for the CDR3: TGTGCCACCAGCAGACAACAGGGCAGCTCCTACAATGAGCAGTTCTTC. Protein sequence: CATSRQQGSSYNEQFF. The V call is TRBV15, the J call TRBJ2-1, with a weak D call TRBD1 (6 bases). The CDR3 has 16 residues. Germline V gives CDR1 LNHNV, CDR2 YYDKDF (reference sequence). Trimming removed 2 bases at V and 0 bases at J, with 11 bases between.

This clone was counted a single time. The chain couples TRBV15 to TRBJ2-7; D ambiguous. Germline lookup yields CDR1 LNHNV and CDR2 YYDKDF (reference sequence). The CDR3 sequence is 15 residues long. Trimming stripped 0 bases from V and 0 bases from J, with 9 bases between. CDR3 residues: CATSRDRGVSYEQYF. In nucleotides, the CDR3 is TGTGCCACCAGCAGAGATCGTGGGGTCTCCTACGAGCAGTACTTC.